This T cell receptor beta chain stems from a study of blood T cells in healthy people across ages. Notes on the study in general: Whereas aged donors had fewer naive CD4+ cells, long-lived donors had more of them and higher diversity. Researchers deemed the diversity estimates from one million T cells underestimates.

No fewer than 7 million PBMCs went into each sample. Alongside a J-beta primer mix, a sample-barcoded 5' primer served in a second PCR lasting about 7 to 12 cycles. MiXCR was run by TCRdb on the 5' RACE reads, yielding one entry per CDR3 protein. The sample lists 550,000 to 700,000 distinct CDR3 sequences, 27% seen once, with about a fifth in the top ten. On this clonotype itself: Its antigen is unidentified.

The CDR3 sequence is 12 residues long. Trimming cost V 6 bases and J 4 bases, with 12 bases left between them. Looked up from germline, CDR1 is DFQATT and CDR2 is SNEGSKA (reference sequence). Specimen: blood. V is TRBV20-1 and J is TRBJ1-1; D is perhaps TRBD1 (5 bases). The receptor's source is a woman between 70 and 85 years old in good health. CDR3 protein: CSAARGSTEAFF. The CDR3 coding sequence is TGCAGTGCGGCGCGGGGGAGCACTGAAGCTTTCTTT.